Listed below are T cell receptor beta chains from one sample, sequenced in a study of blood T cells in healthy people across ages. TCRdb ran MiXCR on the 5' RACE reads and lists one entry per CDR3 protein. The table has around 780,000 distinct CDR3 sequences, about 61% seen once. Material: blood. The receptors were gathered from a man aged 35 to 55 in good health. The CDR3 runs from the conserved cysteine through the conserved F or W. D genes are given only for firm matches. Rows may omit the clone size; those that give it use once, few, many or a size class.

J gene: TRBJ2-5
clone size: -
D gene: -
V gene: TRBV7-7
CDR3 protein: CASSSLTGRETQYF
CDR3 DNA: TGTGCTAGCAGCTCGCTCACAGGGAGGGAGACCCAGTACTTC

J gene: TRBJ2-1
clone size: -
D gene: -
V gene: TRBV4-3
CDR3 protein: CASSQIFGQISYNEQFF
CDR3 DNA: TGCGCCAGCAGCCAAATTTTCGGACAAATCTCCTACAATGAGCAGTTCTTC

J gene: TRBJ1-4
clone size: few
D gene: -
V gene: TRBV7-2
CDR3 protein: CASSRSVAEGEKLFF
CDR3 DNA: TGTGCCAGCAGCAGATCTGTAGCTGAAGGGGAAAAACTGTTTTTT

J gene: TRBJ2-1
clone size: -
D gene: TRBD1
V gene: TRBV7-2
CDR3 protein: CASRRSSAGGFEQFF
CDR3 DNA: TGTGCCAGCAGGCGGTCGTCGGCAGGGGGCTTTGAGCAGTTCTTC

J gene: TRBJ2-1
clone size: -
D gene: -
V gene: TRBV30
CDR3 protein: CAWSSLAGNEQFF
CDR3 DNA: TGTGCCTGGAGTAGTTTAGCAGGGAATGAGCAGTTCTTC

J gene: TRBJ2-3
clone size: -
D gene: -
V gene: TRBV29-1
CDR3 protein: CSVPKGGRIGDTQYF
CDR3 DNA: TGCAGCGTCCCCAAGGGGGGACGCATTGGGGATACGCAGTATTTT

J gene: TRBJ1-2
clone size: few
D gene: TRBD1
V gene: TRBV7-3
CDR3 protein: CASSQGTGGGYTF
CDR3 DNA: TGTGCCAGCAGCCAAGGGACAGGGGGGGGCTACACCTTC

J gene: TRBJ2-1
clone size: -
D gene: TRBD2
V gene: TRBV20-1
CDR3 protein: CSAIPGLAGNEQFF
CDR3 DNA: TGCAGTGCTATTCCGGGACTAGCGGGCAATGAGCAGTTCTTC

J gene: TRBJ2-5
clone size: many
D gene: TRBD2
V gene: TRBV7-6
CDR3 protein: CASSRGLAGLQETQYF
CDR3 DNA: TGTGCCAGCAGCCGAGGACTAGCGGGCCTCCAAGAGACCCAGTACTTC

J gene: TRBJ1-2
clone size: -
D gene: -
V gene: TRBV4-2
CDR3 protein: CASSQENEGSYGYTF
CDR3 DNA: TGTGCCAGCAGCCAAGAAAATGAAGGCAGCTATGGCTACACCTTC

J gene: TRBJ2-6
clone size: -
D gene: TRBD1
V gene: TRBV27
CDR3 protein: CASSLGWPPGQGAGANVLTF
CDR3 DNA: TGTGCCAGCAGTTTAGGCTGGCCCCCGGGACAGGGTGCTGGGGCCAACGTCCTGACTTTC

J gene: TRBJ1-2
clone size: -
D gene: -
V gene: TRBV7-3
CDR3 protein: CASSLTPTTNYGYIF
CDR3 DNA: TGTGCCAGCAGCTTAACCCCCACAACTAACTATGGCTACATCTTC

J gene: TRBJ1-1
clone size: -
D gene: -
V gene: TRBV5-1
CDR3 protein: CASSPRTDQRRTEAFF
CDR3 DNA: TGCGCCAGCAGCCCCCGGACGGATCAAAGGAGGACTGAAGCTTTCTTT

J gene: TRBJ2-5
clone size: -
D gene: -
V gene: TRBV2
CDR3 protein: CASSLRLGETQYF
CDR3 DNA: TGTGCCAGCTCCCTCCGACTAGGAGAGACCCAGTACTTC

J gene: TRBJ2-5
clone size: -
D gene: -
V gene: TRBV7-3
CDR3 protein: CASSARFDSETQYF
CDR3 DNA: TGTGCCAGCAGCGCCCGATTCGATAGTGAGACCCAGTACTTC

J gene: TRBJ1-2
clone size: -
D gene: -
V gene: TRBV12-3/TRBV12-4
CDR3 protein: CASSPRGNLNYGYTF
CDR3 DNA: TGTGCCAGCAGTCCCCGGGGCAACCTTAACTATGGCTACACCTTC

J gene: TRBJ2-1
clone size: -
D gene: -
V gene: TRBV6-2/TRBV6-3
CDR3 protein: CASSQETRLNEQFF
CDR3 DNA: TGTGCCAGCAGTCAGGAGACTAGGCTAAATGAGCAGTTCTTC

J gene: TRBJ1-5
clone size: once
D gene: -
V gene: TRBV7-2
CDR3 protein: CASSLVRYQPQHF
CDR3 DNA: TGTGCCAGCAGCTTAGTCAGGTATCAGCCCCAGCATTTT

J gene: TRBJ1-5
clone size: -
D gene: -
V gene: TRBV6-6
CDR3 protein: CASSYRQSNQPQHF
CDR3 DNA: TGTGCCAGCAGTTACCGACAGTCAAATCAGCCCCAGCATTTT

J gene: TRBJ2-7
clone size: -
D gene: TRBD2
V gene: TRBV6-5
CDR3 protein: CASSYPGGSSYNEQYF
CDR3 DNA: TGTGCCAGCAGTTACCCGGGGGGGAGCTCCTACAATGAGCAGTACTTC

J gene: TRBJ2-1
clone size: -
D gene: TRBD1
V gene: TRBV11-3
CDR3 protein: CANSFPRQGGSYNEQFF
CDR3 DNA: TGTGCCAACAGCTTTCCCCGACAGGGGGGCTCCTACAATGAGCAGTTCTTC

J gene: TRBJ2-7
clone size: -
D gene: -
V gene: TRBV12-3/TRBV12-4
CDR3 protein: CASSQPGRIYEQYF
CDR3 DNA: TGTGCCAGCAGTCAACCGGGACGGATCTACGAGCAGTACTTC

J gene: TRBJ1-2
clone size: -
D gene: -
V gene: TRBV7-9
CDR3 protein: CASVGSLWTPKDYGYTF
CDR3 DNA: TGTGCCAGCGTAGGGAGTTTGTGGACTCCCAAAGACTATGGCTACACCTTC

J gene: TRBJ2-6
clone size: -
D gene: -
V gene: TRBV7-8
CDR3 protein: CASSPFPAPGPGANVLTF
CDR3 DNA: TGTGCCAGCAGCCCCTTCCCCGCGCCGGGACCTGGGGCCAACGTCCTGACTTTC

J gene: TRBJ2-3
clone size: -
D gene: -
V gene: TRBV3-1
CDR3 protein: CASSQVAREVTDTQYF
CDR3 DNA: TGTGCCAGCAGCCAAGTTGCCAGGGAAGTCACAGATACGCAGTATTTT

J gene: TRBJ2-7
clone size: -
D gene: TRBD1
V gene: TRBV10-2
CDR3 protein: CASRDRGEQYF
CDR3 DNA: TGCGCCAGCAGGGACAGGGGCGAGCAGTACTTC

J gene: TRBJ2-1
clone size: -
D gene: -
V gene: TRBV20-1
CDR3 protein: CSALKLGQFF
CDR3 DNA: TGCAGTGCCTTAAAGCTGGGACAGTTCTTC

J gene: TRBJ2-4
clone size: few
D gene: -
V gene: TRBV4-1
CDR3 protein: CASSLVGQPINIQYF
CDR3 DNA: TGCGCCAGCTCTTTGGTCGGACAGCCGATAAACATTCAGTACTTC

J gene: TRBJ1-2
clone size: few
D gene: -
V gene: TRBV30
CDR3 protein: CAWGQGNGYTF
CDR3 DNA: TGTGCCTGGGGGCAAGGGAATGGCTACACCTTC

J gene: TRBJ1-2
clone size: few
D gene: -
V gene: TRBV2
CDR3 protein: CASNFESGAYGYTF
CDR3 DNA: TGTGCCAGCAATTTCGAGTCCGGGGCCTATGGCTACACCTTC

J gene: TRBJ1-2
clone size: -
D gene: -
V gene: TRBV29-1
CDR3 protein: CSVGAGMGDYGYTF
CDR3 DNA: TGCAGCGTTGGAGCAGGGATGGGGGACTATGGCTACACCTTC

J gene: TRBJ2-3
clone size: few
D gene: TRBD2
V gene: TRBV6-2/TRBV6-3
CDR3 protein: CASSPLGRGTSGIDTDTQYF
CDR3 DNA: TGTGCCAGCAGTCCACTGGGTCGTGGGACTAGCGGGATTGACACAGATACGCAGTATTTT

J gene: TRBJ2-3
clone size: -
D gene: -
V gene: TRBV7-3
CDR3 protein: CASSANPRGSDTQYF
CDR3 DNA: TGTGCCAGCAGCGCGAATCCCAGGGGATCAGATACGCAGTATTTT

J gene: TRBJ2-3
clone size: -
D gene: TRBD1
V gene: TRBV6-5
CDR3 protein: CASSYSSGTVSTDTQYF
CDR3 DNA: TGTGCCAGCAGTTACTCGAGTGGGACAGTTAGCACAGATACGCAGTATTTT

J gene: TRBJ1-2
clone size: -
D gene: TRBD1
V gene: TRBV7-6
CDR3 protein: CASSGRDRGFSGYTF
CDR3 DNA: TGTGCCAGCAGCGGGCGGGACAGGGGTTTCTCTGGCTACACCTTC

J gene: TRBJ2-4
clone size: many
D gene: -
V gene: TRBV7-2
CDR3 protein: CASSLGGSKNIQYF
CDR3 DNA: TGTGCCAGCAGCTTAGGAGGGTCCAAAAACATTCAGTACTTC

J gene: TRBJ2-2
clone size: -
D gene: -
V gene: TRBV21-1
CDR3 protein: CASGIGPGCWTGELFF
CDR3 DNA: TGTGCCAGCGGTATCGGACCGGGATGTTGGACCGGGGAGCTGTTTTTT

J gene: TRBJ1-2
clone size: few
D gene: TRBD1
V gene: TRBV5-6
CDR3 protein: CASSLARGETRGYTF
CDR3 DNA: TGTGCCAGCAGCTTGGCCAGGGGGGAGACGAGGGGCTACACCTTC

J gene: TRBJ2-6
clone size: once
D gene: -
V gene: TRBV5-1
CDR3 protein: CASSLGGVGLAGANVLTF
CDR3 DNA: TGCGCCAGCAGCTTGGGGGGCGTTGGTCTAGCTGGGGCCAACGTCCTGACTTTC

J gene: TRBJ2-4
clone size: -
D gene: TRBD2
V gene: TRBV7-8
CDR3 protein: CASSLDPGTSGGTKNIQYF
CDR3 DNA: TGTGCCAGCAGCCTTGACCCCGGGACTAGCGGGGGAACCAAAAACATTCAGTACTTC

J gene: TRBJ2-2
clone size: -
D gene: TRBD1
V gene: TRBV20-1
CDR3 protein: CSARGQGISDTGELFF
CDR3 DNA: TGCAGTGCTAGGGGACAGGGAATCTCGGACACCGGGGAGCTGTTTTTT

J gene: TRBJ2-1
clone size: -
D gene: TRBD2
V gene: TRBV5-1
CDR3 protein: CASSPGLAGESSYNEQFF
CDR3 DNA: TGCGCCAGCAGCCCGGGACTAGCGGGGGAGAGCTCCTACAATGAGCAGTTCTTC